This T cell receptor (beta chain) came from a study of OX40 agonist ivuxolimab in advanced cancers. Study in general: Patients received the agonistic anti-OX40 (CD134) antibody ivuxolimab.

Comments on this clone: The antigen is undetermined.

Study conclusions and caveats: Determination of antigen specificity was not performed for the expanded peripheral T cells. Some nonresponders also had low normalized T-cell clonal expansion. Compared with CD4+, CD8+ T cells on average had more expanded clones.

TCRdb's table, derived via immunoSEQ multiplex PCR, lists solely in-frame clones and lacks some. The repertoire has 43,000 or so clones, around 90% of them found once; the top ten carry about 11%. Sequencing was performed on CD4+ or CD8+ T cells sorted from blood, taken in a trial of the OX40 agonist ivuxolimab. The clonotype originates from an adult with an advanced solid tumor such as melanoma, head and neck, liver or kidney cancer.

CDR3 nucleotide sequence: TGTGCCAGCAGCATATCGGGGAGGAATGAGCAGTTCTTC. It codes for CASSISGRNEQFF. The chain has TRBV9 and TRBJ2-1; a weak D match, TRBD2 (6 bases). This CDR3 has 13 amino acids. CDR1 is SGDLS, CDR2 YYNGEE, per germline. V was clipped by 4 bases and J by 7 bases, with 12 bases between them.